Following are 10 T cell receptor beta chains from one sample sequenced in a study of blood T cells in healthy people across ages. Then a second PCR, running about 6 to 11 cycles, was carried out with a sample-barcoded 5' primer and a J-beta primer mix. TCRdb used MiXCR to reprocess the 5' RACE reads, holding one entry per CDR3 protein. The sample has about 1,400,000 distinct CDR3 sequences, approximately 40% seen once. The sample taken for sequencing was blood. Every receptor here comes from a woman between 18 and 29 years old in good health.

The rearrangement joins TRBV2 to TRBJ1-1, with TRBD1 as a possible D gene (5 bases). The length of the CDR3 is 11 residues. Germline-derived CDR1 and CDR2 are SNHLY and FYNNEI. V shed 11 bases and J shed 5 bases, with 12 bases lying between them. CDR3 residues: CAVLEGTEAFF. The CDR3 nucleotides are TGTGCCGTCCTCGAGGGGACTGAAGCTTTCTTT.

In DNA, the CDR3 is TGTGCCAGCAGTGCGGGGTTGGGCAATCAGCCCCAGCATTTT. Amino acid sequence: CASSAGLGNQPQHF. The chain is built from TRBV2 and TRBJ1-5; D not certain. Trimming removed 4 bases at V and 2 bases at J, with 9 bases between. CDR1 SNHLY and CDR2 FYNNEI come from the germline V gene. There are 14 residues in the CDR3.

This clonotype came up a few times. This sequence joins TRBV10-3 and TRBJ2-1; 12 positions agree with TRBD2. This CDR3 is 17 amino acids long. CDR1 is ENHRY, CDR2 SYGVKD, per germline. Trimming took 6 bases from V and 7 from J; bases not matched to a gene: 13. For the CDR3, the DNA is TGTGCCATCAGAACCGATCCTAGCGGGGGGGCGCGGAATGAGCAGTTCTTC. Translation gives CAIRTDPSGGARNEQFF.

This clonotype occurred a few times. V usage is TRBV9 and J usage is TRBJ2-3; D gene uncertain. This CDR3 contains 16 residues. Germline CDR1 reads SGDLS; CDR2 reads YYNGEE. Trimming pared 0 bases from V and 0 bases from J, leaving 11 bases between. CDR3 bases: TGTGCCAGCAGCGTAGCTACGCCCCCCAGCACAGATACGCAGTATTTT. Amino acids: CASSVATPPSTDTQYF.

The rearrangement uses TRBV5-1 and TRBJ2-3; D gene ambiguous. From germline, CDR1 is SGHRS and CDR2 YFSETQ. Trimming cost V 6 bases and J 0 bases, with 11 bases left between them. The CDR3 contains 14 residues. CDR3 residues: CASIGPYSTDTQYF. The DNA of the CDR3 is TGCGCCAGCATTGGTCCCTACAGCACAGATACGCAGTATTTT.

J is TRBJ1-5 and V is TRBV29-1; D gene unclear. CDR1 is SQVTM and CDR2 is ANQGSEA in the germline V gene. This CDR3 has 14 amino acids. V dropped 0 bases and J dropped 7 bases, with 13 bases sitting between them. For the CDR3, the DNA is TGCAGCGTTGAAGAGGTTTACAAGCGCCAGCCCCAGCATTTT. This sequence encodes CSVEEVYKRQPQHF.

The chain is built from TRBV20-1 and TRBJ1-3, with TRBD1 matching over 8 bases. V gave up 5 bases and J gave up 7 bases; unmatched junction bases: 10. The CDR3 spans 14 residues. Germline V gene sequence: CDR1 DFQATT, CDR2 SNEGSKA (reference sequence). The CDR3 coding sequence is TGCAGTGCTTTCGACAGGGGTCCCCAGAACACCATATATTTT. Translating gives CSAFDRGPQNTIYF.

Only a few counts were recorded for this clonotype. The J gene is TRBJ2-3, the V gene TRBV2; possibly TRBD2 for D (6 bases). The germline gives CDR1 SNHLY, CDR2 FYNNEI. This CDR3 has 15 amino acids. The V end lost 7 bases, the J end lost 6 bases, and 20 bases lay between the germline ends. CDR3 protein: CASTSLGSGPDTQYF. Here the CDR3 DNA reads TGTGCCAGCACCTCCCTGGGAAGCGGGCCGGATACGCAGTATTTT. The variable domain in full, with the rest retrieved from reference TRBV2 and TRBJ2-3, is EPEVTQTPSHQVTQMGQEVILRCVPISNHLYFYWYRQILGQKVEFLVSFYNNEISEKSEIFDDQFSVERPDGSNFTLKIRSTKLEDSAMYFCASTSLGSGPDTQYFGPGTRLTVL.

This clonotype has just a few counts. The CDR3 nucleotides read TGTGCCAGCAGCCCATTCACCGGGACTACCTACTACAATGAGCAGTTCTTC. It codes for CASSPFTGTTYYNEQFF. This chain uses TRBV7-2 with TRBJ2-1, with 7 positions matching TRBD2. The CDR3 is made up of 17 amino acids. The ends lost 5 bases at V and 3 bases at J; junction bases unmatched: 13. Germline loops: CDR1 SGHTA, CDR2 FQGNSA.

The chain has TRBV2 and TRBJ2-4; 10 positions match TRBD2. The CDR3 is made up of 16 amino acids. Germline CDR1 and CDR2: SNHLY and FYNNEI. The ends lost 3 bases at V and 2 bases at J; junction bases unmatched: 4. CDR3 in DNA: TGTGCCAGCAGTGACGGGACTAGCGTAACCAAAAACATTCAGTACTTC. Translating gives CASSDGTSVTKNIQYF. The full variable domain, rest sourced from reference TRBV2 and TRBJ2-4, is EPEVTQTPSHQVTQMGQEVILRCVPISNHLYFYWYRQILGQKVEFLVSFYNNEISEKSEIFDDQFSVERPDGSNFTLKIRSTKLEDSAMYFCASSDGTSVTKNIQYFGAGTRLSVL.